The T cell receptor beta chain described here comes from a study of blood T cell repertoires in COVID-19. Overall study: Sites across the United States, Italy and Spain contributed samples from acute and convalescent COVID-19. PBMCs, B-cell-depleted T cells, or T cells were the source of the cDNA or gDNA that made up the material.

The V segment lost 9 bases and the J segment 12 bases; nucleotides outside the gene matches: 10. The length of the CDR3 is 13 residues. CDR1 LNHDA and CDR2 SQIVND come from the germline V gene (reference sequence). As handled by the study authors: Reference gene primer amplification gave estimated nucleated cell counts. The method was immunoSEQ multiplex PCR; TCRdb's version includes in-frame clones alone and lacks a portion of them. D and trimming come from the DNA, and the V and J calls and clone size come from that table. Of about 130,000 clones in the sample, roughly 88% were seen once. Material for sequencing was peripheral blood. J is TRBJ2-1 and V is TRBV19; 11 bases match TRBD1. The source is a middle-aged man with acute or convalescent COVID-19. Written as DNA, the CDR3 is TGTGCCAGCCGGGACAGGGGGGTTTACAGGCAGTTCTTC. It yields the protein CASRDRGVYRQFF.